The source of this T cell receptor (beta chain) is a study of blood T cell repertoires in COVID-19. Study-level background: The United States, Italy and Spain were the sources of the acute and convalescent COVID-19 samples. PBMCs, B-cell-depleted T cells, or T cells were the source of the cDNA or gDNA that made up the material.

Trimming cost V 7 bases and J 6 bases, with 14 bases left between them. CDR3 length equals 13 residues. Germline V gives CDR1 LNHDA, CDR2 SQIVND (reference sequence). Original analysis: Scientists estimated how many nucleated cells there were by amplifying reference gene primers. Produced via immunoSEQ multiplex PCR; TCRdb's table is partial and in-frame only. Clone size and V and J calls were adopted from that table, with D and trimming inferred from the DNA. The table includes roughly 320,000 clones, roughly 85% detected once. The chain has TRBV19 and TRBJ2-3; TRBD2 might be the D (6 bases). Sequencing used peripheral blood. This TCR derives from a human donor in a cohort sampled during active COVID-19. CDR3: CASKEGIRDTQYF. For the CDR3, the DNA is TGTGCCAGTAAGGAGGGTATACGGGATACGCAGTATTTT.